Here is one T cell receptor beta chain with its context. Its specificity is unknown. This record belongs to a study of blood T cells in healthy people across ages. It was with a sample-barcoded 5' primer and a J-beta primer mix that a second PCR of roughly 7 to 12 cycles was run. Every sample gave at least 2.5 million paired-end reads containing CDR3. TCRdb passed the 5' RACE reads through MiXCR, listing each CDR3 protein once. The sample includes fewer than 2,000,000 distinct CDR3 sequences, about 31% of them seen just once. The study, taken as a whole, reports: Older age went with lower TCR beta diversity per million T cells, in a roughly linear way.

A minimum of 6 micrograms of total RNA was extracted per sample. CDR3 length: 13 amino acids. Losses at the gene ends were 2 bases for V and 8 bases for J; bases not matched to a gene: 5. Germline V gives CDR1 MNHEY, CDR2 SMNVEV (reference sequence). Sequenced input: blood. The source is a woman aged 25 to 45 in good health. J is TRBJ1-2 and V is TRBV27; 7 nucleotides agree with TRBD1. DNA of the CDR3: TGTGCCAGCAGTTTAGGCAGGGGGTCGGGCTACACCTTC. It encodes CASSLGRGSGYTF.